This T cell receptor beta chain was sequenced during a study of cytomegalovirus exposure and HLA in healthy donors. Whole-study results and caveats: The classifier reportedly diagnosed cytomegalovirus status with high sensitivity and specificity.

The length of the CDR3 is 14 residues. The junction had 9 bases not matched to a gene; V was cut back by 10 bases and J by 3 bases. The germline V gene encodes CDR1 SNHLY and CDR2 FYNNEI. Profiled with immunoSEQ multiplex PCR; TCRdb holds only in-frame clones, not every one. In the table there are some 45,000 clones, approximately 93% of which are singletons. The donors were part of the validation cohort, which consisted of some 120 subjects and was separate from the first cohort of 666 subjects. Notes on this clone: What it binds is unknown.

The sample comprised PBMCs. This receptor was taken from a woman under 30 in good health and CMV-seropositive. The gene calls are TRBV2 and TRBJ2-1; 7 bases map to TRBD1. The CDR3 sequence is CATAAGTDYNEQFF. The CDR3, as DNA: TGTGCCACAGCGGCCGGGACAGACTACAATGAGCAGTTCTTC.